The 5 T cell receptor beta chains below come from one sample, sequenced in a study of T cell responses to AZD1222 COVID-19 vaccine. The table came from immunoSEQ multiplex PCR; TCRdb's copy has only in-frame clones and leaves some out. The profile covers more than 110,000 clones, with around nine tenths appearing a single time and over 3% taken by the ten largest. The specimen comprised peripheral blood, sampled 28 days after the second AZD1222 dose. These receptors were collected from an adult who received the AZD1222 COVID-19 vaccine.

The V gene is TRBV5-6, the J gene TRBJ2-3, with 13 bases that match TRBD2. Losses at the gene ends were 2 bases for V and 1 base for J; bases not matched to a gene: 1. Germline V gene lookup returns CDR1 SGHDT and CDR2 YYEEEE. There are 16 residues in the CDR3. The CDR3 DNA reads as TGTGCCAGCAGCTTAACTAGCGGGGGGGGCACAGATACGCAGTATTTT. Its protein product is CASSLTSGGGTDTQYF.

The chain uses TRBV9 and TRBJ2-5, with no clear D. The CDR3 consists of 16 residues. The V gene lost 1 base and the J gene lost 1 base, with 14 bases spanning the gap. Germline CDR1 is SGDLS and CDR2 is YYNGEE. CDR3: CASSVHSSGSQETQYF. CDR3 nucleotides: TGTGCCAGCAGCGTACACAGCTCAGGATCCCAAGAGACCCAGTACTTC.

The CDR3 DNA reads as TGTGCCAGCAGCCCGAGCGCAGGGGGGGACGAAAAACTGTTTTTT. Translation gives CASSPSAGGDEKLFF. This chain joins TRBV7-9 and TRBJ1-4; 7 bases agree with TRBD1. V lost 5 bases, J lost 8 bases, and 11 bases stayed unmatched. The CDR3 loop spans 15 amino acids. CDR1 and CDR2 from the germline V gene are SEHNR and FQNEAQ (reference sequence).

The chain has TRBV10-1 and TRBJ2-5; 11 bases agree with TRBD2. Germline assignment: CDR1 WNHNN and CDR2 SYGVQD (reference sequence). V lost 4 bases to trimming and J lost 2 bases; unmatched junction nucleotides: 3. The length of the CDR3 is 15 residues. The CDR3 coding sequence is TGCGCCAGCAGTGCTCTAGCGGGAGGTCAAGAGACCCAGTACTTC. Its protein product is CASSALAGGQETQYF.

The chain uses TRBV10-1 and TRBJ2-7, with 8 nucleotides matching TRBD1. The CDR3 spans 12 residues. The V and J ends lost 8 bases and 3 bases, in that order; junction bases with no gene match: 3. Per the germline V gene, CDR1 is WNHNN and CDR2 is SYGVQD (reference sequence). CDR3 sequence: CASPDRGYEQYF. The CDR3 DNA is TGCGCCAGCCCTGACAGGGGCTACGAGCAGTACTTC.